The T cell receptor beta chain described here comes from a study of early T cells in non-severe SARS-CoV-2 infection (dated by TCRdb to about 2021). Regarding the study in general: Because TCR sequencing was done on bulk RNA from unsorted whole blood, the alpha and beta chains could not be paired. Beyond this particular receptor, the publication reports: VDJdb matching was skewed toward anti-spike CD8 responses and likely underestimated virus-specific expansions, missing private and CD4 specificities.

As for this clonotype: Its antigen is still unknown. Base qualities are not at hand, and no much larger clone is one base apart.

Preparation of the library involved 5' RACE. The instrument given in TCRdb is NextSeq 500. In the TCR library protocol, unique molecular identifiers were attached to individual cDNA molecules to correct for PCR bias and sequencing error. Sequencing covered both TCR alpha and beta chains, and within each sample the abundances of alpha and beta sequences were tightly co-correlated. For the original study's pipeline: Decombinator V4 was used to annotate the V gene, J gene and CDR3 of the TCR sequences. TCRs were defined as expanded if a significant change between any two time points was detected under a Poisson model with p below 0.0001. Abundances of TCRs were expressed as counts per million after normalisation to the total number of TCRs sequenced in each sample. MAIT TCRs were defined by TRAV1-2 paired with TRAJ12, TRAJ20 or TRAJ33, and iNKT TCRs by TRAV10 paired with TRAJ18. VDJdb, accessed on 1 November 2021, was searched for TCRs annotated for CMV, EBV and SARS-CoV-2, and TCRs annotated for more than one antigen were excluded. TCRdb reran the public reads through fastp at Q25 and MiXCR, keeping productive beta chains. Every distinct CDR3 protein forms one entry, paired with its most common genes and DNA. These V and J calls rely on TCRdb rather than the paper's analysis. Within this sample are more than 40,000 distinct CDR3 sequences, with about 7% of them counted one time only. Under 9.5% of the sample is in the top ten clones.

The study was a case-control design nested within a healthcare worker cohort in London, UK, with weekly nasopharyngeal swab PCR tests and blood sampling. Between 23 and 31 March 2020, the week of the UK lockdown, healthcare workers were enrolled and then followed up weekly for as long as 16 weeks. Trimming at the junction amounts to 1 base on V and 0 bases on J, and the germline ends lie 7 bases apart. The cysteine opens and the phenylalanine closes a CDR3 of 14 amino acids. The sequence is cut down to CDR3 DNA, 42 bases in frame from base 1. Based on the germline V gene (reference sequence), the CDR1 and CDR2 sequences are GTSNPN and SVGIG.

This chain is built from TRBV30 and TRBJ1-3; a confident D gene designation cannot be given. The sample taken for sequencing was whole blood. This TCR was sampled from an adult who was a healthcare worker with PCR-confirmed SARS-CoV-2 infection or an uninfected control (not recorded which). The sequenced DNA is TGTGCCTGGAGTGACAGTTACTCTGGAAACACCATATATTTT. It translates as CAWSDSYSGNTIYF.